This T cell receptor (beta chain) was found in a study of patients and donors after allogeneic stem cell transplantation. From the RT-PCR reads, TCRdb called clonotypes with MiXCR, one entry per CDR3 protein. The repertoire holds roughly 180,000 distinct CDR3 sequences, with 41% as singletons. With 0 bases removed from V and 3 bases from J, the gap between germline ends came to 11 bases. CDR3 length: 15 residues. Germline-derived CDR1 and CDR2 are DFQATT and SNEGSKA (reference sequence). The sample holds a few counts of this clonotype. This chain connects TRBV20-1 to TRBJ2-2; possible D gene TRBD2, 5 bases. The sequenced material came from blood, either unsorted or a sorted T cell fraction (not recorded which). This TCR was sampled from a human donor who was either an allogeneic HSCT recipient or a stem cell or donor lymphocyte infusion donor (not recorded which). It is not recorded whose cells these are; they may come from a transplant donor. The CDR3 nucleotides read TGCAGTGCTAGAGACGGTCTGCGGGACACCGGGGAGCTGTTTTTT. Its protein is CSARDGLRDTGELFF.